A single sample gave rise to the 23 T cell receptor beta chains below, sequenced in a study of CD4 and CD8 cells across lung adenocarcinoma regions. TCRdb recomputed calls from the PCR reads with MiXCR, one row per CDR3 protein. The table shows 9,500 to 15,000 distinct CDR3 sequences, with 40% to 55% occurring only once. The sequenced sample consisted of CD8+ T cells from the margin of a lung tumor. These receptors were obtained from a female donor with lung adenocarcinoma. The CD4 and CD8 labels of this study may be unreliable.

This clonotype came up many times. J is TRBJ2-3 and V is TRBV12-5; D is uncertain. Between the trimmed V and J ends, which lost 5 bases and 6 bases, there was a span of 6 bases. The CDR3 is 11 amino acids. Germline V lookup: CDR1 LGHNT, CDR2 FRNRAP. The CDR3 nucleotides are TGTGCTAGTGGTATTGCGGATACGCAGTATTTT. Translation gives CASGIADTQYF.

As for this clonotype: A junction boundary mismatches the germline segment, possibly from a read error. This chain joins TRBV6-5 and TRBJ2-3, with a tentative D call TRBD1 (6 bases). Germline lookup yields CDR1 MNHEY and CDR2 SVGAGI. This CDR3 is 15 amino acids long. Here the CDR3 reads CASSYSGLGTNTQYF. The CDR3 DNA reads TGTGCCAGCAGTTACTCTGGTCTTGGGACAAATACGCAGTACTTT.

This clonotype turned up a few times. The V and J genes are TRBV7-3 and TRBJ2-3; 10 bases are a match to TRBD2. J gave up 5 bases and V 5 bases, and 4 bases lay outside the gene matches. Germline values: CDR1 SGHTA, CDR2 FQGTGA. This CDR3 is 14 amino acids long. CDR3 DNA: TGTGCCAGCAGCCCAGCGGGGGGGCGAGATACGCAGTATTTT. Amino acid sequence: CASSPAGGRDTQYF.

V is TRBV6-1 and J is TRBJ2-1; tentatively, D is TRBD2 (6 bases). The CDR3 has 15 residues. Trimming removed 9 bases at V and 6 bases at J, with 21 bases between. Germline V CDR1 and CDR2: MNHNS, SASEGT. The CDR3 is CARGFSGVSGNEQFF. In DNA, the CDR3 is TGTGCCAGGGGATTCTCGGGGGTTAGCGGCAATGAGCAGTTCTTC.

This clonotype showed up just a few times. The chain recombines TRBV28 with TRBJ1-1; TRBD1 matches at 8 bases. Germline values: CDR1 MDHEN, CDR2 SYDVKM. Trimming removed 5 bases from V and 5 bases from J; junction bases left unmatched: 10. The CDR3 extends over 15 amino acids. The CDR3 DNA reads TGTGCCAGCAGTCCGCCCGGACAGGGAAGGACTGAAGCTTTCTTT. This encodes CASSPPGQGRTEAFF.

There are many counts of this clonotype. The chain recombines TRBV6-2 or TRBV6-3 with TRBJ2-5; 14 positions match TRBD2. The CDR3 spans 17 residues. Germline V CDR1 and CDR2: MNHEY, SVGEGT. Trimming removed 6 bases from V and 5 bases from J; junction bases left unmatched: 11. The DNA for the CDR3 is TGTGCCAGCAGCTACCCGACTAGCGGGGGGGCCGCGGAGACCCAGTACTTC. Amino acid sequence: CASSYPTSGGAAETQYF.

Comment on this clonotype: One end of the junction varies from germline; a read error may be responsible. The CDR3 loop reads CAGMLTKNIQYF. In nucleotides, the CDR3 is TGCGCCGGGATGTTGACCAAAAACATTCAGTATTTC. The rearrangement joins TRBV10-1 to TRBJ2-3; the D is unclear. CDR1 is WNHNN, CDR2 SYGVQD, per germline (reference sequence). The CDR3 is 12 amino acids.

The chain recombines TRBV6-1 with TRBJ2-5; unclear D gene. Germline CDR1 is MNHNS and CDR2 is SASEGT. The CDR3 runs 13 residues. V lost 7 bases, J lost 2 bases, and 11 bases lay in between. The CDR3 loop reads CASTRARQETQYF. DNA of the CDR3: TGTGCCAGCACCCGAGCGAGGCAAGAGACCCAGTACTTC.

In its sample, this clonotype was seen a few times. This rearrangement joins TRBV7-2 to TRBJ2-5; D uncertain. Germline CDR1 is SGHTA and CDR2 is FQGNSA. Deletions cut 6 bases from V and 5 bases from J, with 13 bases between. The CDR3 has 13 residues. The CDR3 region is CASRSYSEETQYF. The CDR3 DNA reads as TGTGCCAGCAGGAGTTACTCGGAGGAGACCCAGTACTTC.

The rearrangement joins TRBV10-1 to TRBJ2-3; either TRBD1 or TRBD2 may supply D (5 bases each). Trimming left V 4 bases short and J 12 bases short, with 20 bases between. Germline V gene lookup returns CDR1 WNHNN and CDR2 SYGVQD (reference sequence). This CDR3 region has 14 residues. CDR3 sequence reads: CASSGSPLGETQYF. In DNA form, the CDR3 reads TGCGCCAGCAGTGGGTCGCCTCTGGGGGAGACCCAGTATTTT.

This clonotype was recorded at least ten times. This chain joins TRBV15 and TRBJ1-2; 10 nucleotides agree with TRBD1. The CDR3 runs to 16 residues. CDR1 and CDR2 (germline): LNHNV, YYDKDF (reference sequence). Trimming at V came to 1 base and at J to 1 base, leaving 3 bases not matched to a gene. CDR3 residues: CATSRGQGARNYGYTF. The CDR3 DNA is TGTGCCACCAGCAGAGGACAGGGGGCGCGTAACTATGGCTACACCTTC.

A note on this clonotype: The junction does not match germline at one end; this may be a read error. The chain is built from TRBV7-2 and TRBJ2-1, with D uncertain. Germline loops: CDR1 SGHTA, CDR2 FQGNSA. CDR3 length: 11 amino acids. CDR3 sequence: CASSLDTARYF. The CDR3 DNA is TGTGCCAGCAGCTTAGATACGGCCCGGTACTTC.

In the case of this clonotype: A read error is likely, as this CDR3 ends without the conserved phenylalanine or tryptophan. The genes are TRBV2 and TRBJ2-6; D might be TRBD1 or TRBD2, each matching 5 bases. V dropped 8 bases and J dropped 7 bases, with 18 bases sitting between them. This CDR3 is 15 amino acids long. Per germline, CDR1 SNHLY and CDR2 FYNNEI. The CDR3 DNA reads TGTGCCAGCTCAGCCGGGACCGACGTAGCCAACGTCCTGACTCTC. As protein: CASSAGTDVANVLTL.

This clonotype has ten or more counts. This chain joins TRBV4-1 and TRBJ2-5; D is perhaps TRBD2 (5 bases). TRBJ2-7 matches the DNA end more closely, so the J call is doubtful. There are 15 residues in the CDR3. The germline gives CDR1 MGHRA, CDR2 YSYEKL. The CDR3 coding sequence is TGCGCCAGCAGCCAAGAAACCAACTGGGAGTACGAGCAGTACTTC. Translation gives CASSQETNWEYEQYF.

The chain couples TRBV6-5 to TRBJ2-3; possibly TRBD2 for D (6 bases). Germline lookup yields CDR1 MNHEY and CDR2 SVGAGI. The CDR3 consists of 15 residues. Between the trimmed V and J ends, which lost 0 bases and 10 bases, there was a span of 17 bases. In nucleotides, the CDR3 is TGTGCCAGCAGTTACTCAGGCAGGGCGGGCGGGGCGCAGTATTTT. It codes for CASSYSGRAGGAQYF.

The chain is built from TRBV7-2 and TRBJ2-1, with unresolved D. CDR3 length: 11 amino acids. Germline loops: CDR1 SGHTA, CDR2 FQGNSA. V lost 5 bases and J 9 bases, leaving 8 bases between the germline ends. The CDR3 protein is CASSVISEQFF. DNA of the CDR3: TGTGCCAGCAGCGTCATCAGTGAGCAGTTCTTC.

This clonotype has a count of ten or more. The chain couples TRBV12-3 or TRBV12-4 to TRBJ2-1; 8 positions match TRBD2. J lost 8 bases, V lost 4 bases, and 10 bases had no gene match. This CDR3 has 15 residues. The CDR3: CASSSSGGSRYEQFF. The CDR3, as DNA: TGTGCCAGCAGTTCCAGCGGGGGCTCCAGGTATGAGCAGTTCTTC.

This clonotype was seen more than once but under ten times. The chain joins TRBV6-1 to TRBJ2-1; no reliable D call. The germline V gene has CDR1 MNHNS and CDR2 SASEGT. V shed 6 bases and J shed 11 bases, with 20 bases lying between them. This CDR3 is 14 amino acids long. CDR3 bases: TGTGCCAGCAGCTCCCTAACGGTGGCGGCCCAGCAGTTCTTC. Translated: CASSSLTVAAQQFF.

This clonotype occurred a few times. This chain joins TRBV10-1 and TRBJ2-1, with 14 bases fitting TRBD2. The CDR3 is 18 residues long. Germline V gives CDR1 WNHNN, CDR2 SYGVQD (reference sequence). V was pared by 1 base and J by 8 bases, with 10 bases of the junction left unmatched. This chain's CDR3 is CASSEFPPGLAGVDEQFF. In DNA, the CDR3 is TGCGCCAGCAGTGAGTTCCCTCCGGGACTAGCGGGAGTGGATGAGCAGTTCTTC.

This clonotype came up a few times. The chain recombines TRBV19 with TRBJ2-1; 9 bases agree with TRBD1. Germline V gene data show CDR1 as LNHDA and CDR2 as SQIVND (reference sequence). CDR3 length: 13 residues. V shed 7 bases and J 6 bases; nucleotides not matched to a gene: 4. Here the CDR3 DNA reads TGTGCCAGTAAGGACAGGGGAAGCAATGAGCAGTTCTTC. Protein: CASKDRGSNEQFF.

This clonotype was seen just once. The junction shows a germline mismatch at one end, possibly a read error. This chain uses TRBV6-1 with TRBJ2-3, with a possible D match to TRBD2 (6 bases). In germline, CDR1 is MNHNS, CDR2 SASEGT. The CDR3 is 16 residues long. CDR3: CASRDPGGAFPETQYF. Here the CDR3 DNA reads TGTGCCAGCAGGGACCCTGGCGGGGCGTTCCCAGAGACGCAGTATTTT.

V and J are TRBV6-1 and TRBJ2-3; 7 bases map to TRBD2. This CDR3 has 14 residues. CDR1 is MNHNS, CDR2 SASEGT, per germline. The CDR3 is CAGSGAGGKDTQYF. Written as DNA, the CDR3 is TGTGCGGGCAGTGGGGCCGGGGGGAAAGATACGCAGTATTTT.

The chain combines TRBV4-1 with TRBJ1-2; a weak D match, TRBD1 (5 bases). This CDR3 has 20 amino acids. CDR1 MGHRA and CDR2 YSYEKL come from the germline V gene. Trimming took off 1 base at V and 5 bases at J, with 29 bases between the two ends. The DNA of the CDR3 is TGCGCCAGCAGCCAAGCATCCCGAGTAGGGGCGGGTGACGGCTTATATGGCTACACCTTC. Amino acid sequence: CASSQASRVGAGDGLYGYTF.